The source of this T cell receptor beta chain is a study of T-cell reconstitution after alpha-beta-depleted transplantation in children. The study, taken as a whole, reports: Several hundred expanded graft clones reportedly were the source of alpha-beta T cells about two months after transplant. T cells produced anew were the main source of T-cell counts and diversity one year after transplant. Elevated TCRbeta diversity at day 60 was traced, in some patients, to surviving recipient T cells and thymic progenitors.

Unique molecular identifiers tagged the TCRbeta library. TCRdb itself ran the PCR reads through MiXCR, one entry per CDR3 protein. This table holds roughly 790,000 distinct CDR3 sequences, less than 20% found once. This clonotype was observed at least ten times. Its antigen is currently unknown. The receptor's source is a male patient younger than 18 who had a stem cell transplant for acute lymphoblastic leukemia, so the T cells may come from the graft donor. The sequencing used PBMCs, mostly from graft donor cells, collected 360 days after TCRalphabeta/CD19-depleted stem cell transplant.

In DNA, the CDR3 is TGTGCCACGGACAGGGGAGGCTATGGCTACACCTTC. Its translation is CATDRGGYGYTF. The chain links TRBV28 to TRBJ1-2; TRBD1 agrees at 9 bases. Germline lookup yields CDR1 MDHEN and CDR2 SYDVKM. The CDR3 is 12 residues long. V shed 10 bases and J 4 bases; nucleotides not matched to a gene: 4.